The rows below give T cell receptor beta chains drawn from one sample of a study of cytomegalovirus exposure and HLA in healthy donors. The repertoire was sequenced with immunoSEQ multiplex PCR; TCRdb's copy has only in-frame clones and lacks some. The sample includes 250,000 to 350,000 clones, just over 85% of them seen just once. Sequencing was performed on PBMCs. Receptors originate from a man in his forties in good health and CMV-seropositive. Each CDR3 is given with its conserved first and last residue. Each record gives: D gene, clone size, V gene, J gene, CDR3 DNA, CDR3 protein. D genes are given only for firm matches. Clone size is not always given. Where it is, it says once, few, many or a class for expanded clones.

D: NA; size: NA; V: TRBV9; J: TRBJ2-1; DNA: TGTGCCAGCATCTCCGGGGAGCCGGGGGATGAGCAGTTCTTC; CDR3: CASISGEPGDEQFF
D: NA; size: few; V: TRBV10-1; J: TRBJ2-1; DNA: TGCGCCAGCAGTGAGTCGAGAGGGAGCGGCCACAATGAGCAGTTCTTC; CDR3: CASSESRGSGHNEQFF
D: NA; size: few; V: TRBV7-9; J: TRBJ1-2; DNA: TGTGCCAGCAGCCCCCCGGGCGGGGAGGGTCGTGGCTACACCTTC; CDR3: CASSPPGGEGRGYTF
D: TRBD1; size: few; V: TRBV29-1; J: TRBJ2-2; DNA: TGCAGCGTTGTACAGGGGGACACCGGGGAGCTGTTTTTT; CDR3: CSVVQGDTGELFF
D: TRBD1; size: NA; V: TRBV19; J: TRBJ1-4; DNA: TGTGCCAGTATGGGACAGGCAGGGTACGAAAAACTGTTTTTT; CDR3: CASMGQAGYEKLFF
D: TRBD1; size: NA; V: TRBV10-2; J: TRBJ1-6; DNA: TGCGCCAGCAAGACAGGGGGGGCTTGGAATTCACCCCTCCACTTT; CDR3: CASKTGGAWNSPLHF
D: TRBD2; size: NA; V: TRBV5-5; J: TRBJ2-3; DNA: TGTGCCAGCAGAGGGGGACTAGCGGACACTCAGGATACGCAGTATTTT; CDR3: CASRGGLADTQDTQYF
D: TRBD1; size: NA; V: TRBV28; J: TRBJ1-5; DNA: TGTGCCAGCAGTTCCGTCAGGGACAGGGGTCAGCCCCAGCATTTT; CDR3: CASSSVRDRGQPQHF
D: NA; size: NA; V: TRBV11-2; J: TRBJ1-2; DNA: TGTGCCAGCAGCTTAGTCACAGTCGCTAACTATGGCTACACCTTC; CDR3: CASSLVTVANYGYTF
D: NA; size: once; V: TRBV12-2; J: TRBJ1-2; DNA: TGTGCAAGTCGCTTAACCGACAGGCCCTTTAACTATGGCTACACCTTC; CDR3: CASRLTDRPFNYGYTF
D: NA; size: NA; V: TRBV29-1; J: TRBJ2-3; DNA: TGCAGCGTTGTAAGCCTAGAGCCTAGCACAGATACGCAGTATTTT; CDR3: CSVVSLEPSTDTQYF
D: TRBD2; size: once; V: TRBV2; J: TRBJ2-7; DNA: TGTGCCAGCAGTGTTGCAGCGGGATCCTACGAGCAGTACTTC; CDR3: CASSVAAGSYEQYF
D: NA; size: NA; V: TRBV27; J: TRBJ2-6; DNA: TGTGCCAGCAGTTTCACCTCCTGGGGCGGCGCTCCATCTGGGGCCAACGTCCTGACTTTC; CDR3: CASSFTSWGGAPSGANVLTF
D: NA; size: few; V: TRBV25-1; J: TRBJ1-5; DNA: TGTGCCAGCAGTTTTCAGGGGAGTCAGCCCCAGCATTTT; CDR3: CASSFQGSQPQHF
D: NA; size: NA; V: TRBV15; J: TRBJ2-7; DNA: TGTGCCACCAGCACTCCACTTAGCTCCTACGAGCAGTACTTC; CDR3: CATSTPLSSYEQYF
D: TRBD1; size: NA; V: TRBV29-1; J: TRBJ1-3; DNA: TGCAGCGTTATCCCGGGACAGATTGGAAACACCATATATTTT; CDR3: CSVIPGQIGNTIYF
D: NA; size: NA; V: TRBV19; J: TRBJ1-5; DNA: TGTGCCAGTAGTACAACCGGGACTTATAGCAATCAGCCCCAGCATTTT; CDR3: CASSTTGTYSNQPQHF
D: TRBD1; size: NA; V: TRBV25-1; J: TRBJ2-3; DNA: TGTGCCAGCAGTGCAGCCGGGACAGCTACCGATACGCAGTATTTT; CDR3: CASSAAGTATDTQYF
D: TRBD2; size: NA; V: TRBV27; J: TRBJ2-1; DNA: TGTGCCAGCAGTCTTAGCGGGAGGTCCTACAATGAGCAGTTCTTC; CDR3: CASSLSGRSYNEQFF
D: NA; size: NA; V: TRBV5-4; J: TRBJ2-3; DNA: TGTGCCAGCAGCTCATTAAGAGCCCCAGATACGCAGTATTTT; CDR3: CASSSLRAPDTQYF
D: NA; size: NA; V: TRBV16; J: TRBJ2-5; DNA: TGTGCCAGCAGCTACAATTTGGACAGACAAGAGACCCAGTACTTC; CDR3: CASSYNLDRQETQYF
D: TRBD2; size: NA; V: TRBV7-9; J: TRBJ2-1; DNA: TGTTCCAGCAGCTCCATAGCGGGCCTTAATGAGCAGTTCTTC; CDR3: CSSSSIAGLNEQFF
D: NA; size: NA; V: TRBV19; J: TRBJ2-7; DNA: TGTGCCAGTAGTAGTCGGGCAGGGGTCAACGAGCAGTACTTC; CDR3: CASSSRAGVNEQYF
D: TRBD2; size: NA; V: TRBV7-3; J: TRBJ2-1; DNA: TGTGCCAGCAGCTTAATAGCGGGAGGCTACAATGAGCAGTTCTTC; CDR3: CASSLIAGGYNEQFF
D: TRBD2; size: NA; V: TRBV5-8; J: TRBJ2-3; DNA: TGTGCCAGCACCGGCGGTAGCGGGAATCCCTTCGGCACAGATACGCAGTATTTT; CDR3: CASTGGSGNPFGTDTQYF
D: TRBD1; size: few; V: TRBV4-1; J: TRBJ2-1; DNA: TGCGCCAGCAGCCTCGGACAGGGTGATAGTGAGCAGTTCTTC; CDR3: CASSLGQGDSEQFF
D: NA; size: NA; V: TRBV28; J: TRBJ2-1; DNA: TGTGCCAGCAGTTTAGGGGGCCCAAAATATGAGCAGTTCTTC; CDR3: CASSLGGPKYEQFF
D: NA; size: NA; V: TRBV5-1; J: TRBJ2-3; DNA: TGCGCCAGCAGGGAGTCGGATACGCAGTATTTT; CDR3: CASRESDTQYF
D: TRBD1; size: NA; V: TRBV28; J: TRBJ1-2; DNA: TGTGCCAGCAGTTTCCCCCGTCCCTCGGGACAGGGTTTATCGGGAAACTATGGCTACACCTTC; CDR3: CASSFPRPSGQGLSGNYGYTF
D: NA; size: NA; V: TRBV7-9; J: TRBJ2-7; DNA: TGTGCCAGCAGCCCCCCGACAGCGAGCTCCTACGAGCAGTACTTC; CDR3: CASSPPTASSYEQYF
D: TRBD1; size: NA; V: TRBV19; J: TRBJ1-1; DNA: TGTGCCAGTAGGAACCCGGGACAGGGGCACACTGAAGCTTTCTTT; CDR3: CASRNPGQGHTEAFF
D: TRBD2; size: NA; V: TRBV7-9; J: TRBJ2-3; DNA: TGTGCCAGCAGCTCGGAGAAACTAGCGGTCCGACATACGCAGTATTTT; CDR3: CASSSEKLAVRHTQYF
D: TRBD1; size: NA; V: TRBV11-2; J: TRBJ1-3; DNA: TGTGCCAGCAGCTTAAGACAGGGGTTTGGAAACACCATATATTTT; CDR3: CASSLRQGFGNTIYF
D: TRBD1; size: NA; V: TRBV6-1; J: TRBJ1-2; DNA: TGTGCCAGCAGTCAGGACAGGGGGAATGGCTACACCTTC; CDR3: CASSQDRGNGYTF
D: TRBD2; size: NA; V: TRBV5-4; J: TRBJ2-7; DNA: TGTGCCAGCAGCTCGTACGGCGGGGGTACTATCTACGAGCAGTACTTC; CDR3: CASSSYGGGTIYEQYF
D: TRBD2; size: NA; V: TRBV5-1; J: TRBJ2-1; DNA: TGCGCCAGCAGCCCCGGACTAGCGGGAGGTTACAATGAGCAGTTCTTC; CDR3: CASSPGLAGGYNEQFF
D: TRBD1; size: NA; V: TRBV9; J: TRBJ1-2; DNA: TGTGCCAGCAGCGTAGGATGGCAGGGGGGCCAATATGGCTACACCTTC; CDR3: CASSVGWQGGQYGYTF
D: NA; size: NA; V: TRBV11-3; J: TRBJ2-3; DNA: TGTGCCAGCAGTCAGGAACGGTCCACAGATACGCAGTATTTT; CDR3: CASSQERSTDTQYF
D: TRBD1; size: NA; V: TRBV29-1; J: TRBJ1-2; DNA: TGCAGCGTTGAACAGGGGGCTTTGGGCTACACCTTC; CDR3: CSVEQGALGYTF
D: NA; size: NA; V: TRBV27; J: TRBJ2-6; DNA: TGTGCCAGCGTAGGGTTCGGCCTTGGGAGCTCTGGGGCCAACGTCCTGACTTTC; CDR3: CASVGFGLGSSGANVLTF
D: TRBD2; size: once; V: TRBV5-1; J: TRBJ2-7; DNA: TGCGCCAGCAGCTTGGCCGGGACTAGCGGAGCTACCTACGAGCAGTACTTC; CDR3: CASSLAGTSGATYEQYF
D: NA; size: NA; V: TRBV15; J: TRBJ2-5; DNA: TGTGCCACCAGCTCGCCGCTCCGGGACTACCAAGAGACCCAGTACTTC; CDR3: CATSSPLRDYQETQYF
D: NA; size: NA; V: TRBV6-1; J: TRBJ1-1; DNA: TGTGCCAGCGCCCCGGACAGGAACACTGAAGCTTTCTTT; CDR3: CASAPDRNTEAFF
D: TRBD1; size: once; V: TRBV19; J: TRBJ2-2; DNA: TGTGCCAGTAGTTGGACAGGGCCTCCGAACACCGGGGAGCTGTTTTTT; CDR3: CASSWTGPPNTGELFF
D: TRBD1; size: NA; V: TRBV7-9; J: TRBJ2-3; DNA: TGTGCCAGCAGCCCCCGACAGGGAAGAACAGATACGCAGTATTTT; CDR3: CASSPRQGRTDTQYF
D: NA; size: NA; V: TRBV5-1; J: TRBJ2-7; DNA: TGCGCCAGCAGCCTACTCGGGAGCTCCTACGAGCAGTACTTC; CDR3: CASSLLGSSYEQYF
D: TRBD1; size: NA; V: TRBV5-8; J: TRBJ2-7; DNA: TGTGCCAGCTCCCGGTCCAGGACAGGGGCTCAACACGAGCAGTACTTC; CDR3: CASSRSRTGAQHEQYF
D: TRBD1; size: NA; V: TRBV28; J: TRBJ2-1; DNA: TGTGCCAGCAGTCCGGGACAGGGCTACAATGAGCAGTTCTTC; CDR3: CASSPGQGYNEQFF
D: TRBD1; size: NA; V: TRBV2; J: TRBJ2-7; DNA: TGTGCCAGCAGCCACCGGGACAGTCCTTCCTACGAGCAGTACTTC; CDR3: CASSHRDSPSYEQYF
D: TRBD1; size: NA; V: TRBV4-3; J: TRBJ1-1; DNA: TGCGCCAGCAGCCAATACACAGGGGAAACTGAAGCTTTCTTT; CDR3: CASSQYTGETEAFF
D: TRBD1; size: NA; V: TRBV28; J: TRBJ2-7; DNA: TGTGCCAGCAGGGGCTTTGACCAGGACAGGACCTACGAGCAGTACTTC; CDR3: CASRGFDQDRTYEQYF